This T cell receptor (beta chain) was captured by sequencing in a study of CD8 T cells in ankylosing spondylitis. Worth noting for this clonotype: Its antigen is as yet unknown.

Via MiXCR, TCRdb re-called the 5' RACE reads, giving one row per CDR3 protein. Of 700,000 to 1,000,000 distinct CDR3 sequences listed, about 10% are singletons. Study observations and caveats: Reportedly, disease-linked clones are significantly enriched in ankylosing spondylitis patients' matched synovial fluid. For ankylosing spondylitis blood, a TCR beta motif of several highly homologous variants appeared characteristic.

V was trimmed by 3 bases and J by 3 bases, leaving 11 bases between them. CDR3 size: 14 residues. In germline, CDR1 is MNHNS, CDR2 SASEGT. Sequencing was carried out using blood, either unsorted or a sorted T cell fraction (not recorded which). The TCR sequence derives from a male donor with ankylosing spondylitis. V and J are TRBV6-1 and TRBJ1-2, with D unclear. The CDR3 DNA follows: TGTGCCAGCAGTGACCACGGGAGGGACTATGGCTACACCTTC. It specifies CASSDHGRDYGYTF.